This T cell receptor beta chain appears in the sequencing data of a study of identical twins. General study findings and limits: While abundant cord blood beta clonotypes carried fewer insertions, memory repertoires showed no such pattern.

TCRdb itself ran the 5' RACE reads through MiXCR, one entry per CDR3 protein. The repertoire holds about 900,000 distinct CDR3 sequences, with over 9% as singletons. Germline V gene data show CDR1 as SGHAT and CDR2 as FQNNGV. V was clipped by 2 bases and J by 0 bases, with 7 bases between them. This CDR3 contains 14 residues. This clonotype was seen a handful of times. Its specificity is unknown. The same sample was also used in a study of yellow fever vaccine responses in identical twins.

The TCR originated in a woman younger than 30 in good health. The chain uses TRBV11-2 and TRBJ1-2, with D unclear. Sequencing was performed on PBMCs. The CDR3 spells CASSLRFSNYGYTF. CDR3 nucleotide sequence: TGTGCCAGCAGCTTAAGGTTTTCTAACTATGGCTACACCTTC.